One T cell receptor (beta chain) is described in this entry. The antigen is unknown. Each single cDNA molecule received a unique molecular identifier. TCRdb reprocessed the 5' RACE reads with MiXCR, giving one entry per CDR3 protein. Of 100,000 to 150,000 distinct CDR3 sequences listed, more than 13% are singletons. This sample was taken from a study of early T cells in non-severe SARS-CoV-2 infection. Study-wide background: Chains were not paired, and sequencing was done on bulk RNA from unsorted whole blood.

V lost 5 bases and J lost 9, with 20 bases in between. Germline V CDR1 and CDR2: SGHAT, FQDESV (reference sequence). This CDR3 region has 14 residues. Study conclusions and caveats: Private and CD4 specificities were missed by VDJdb matching, skewed to anti-spike CD8.

Sequenced material: whole blood. The TCR sequence derives from an adult who was a healthcare worker with PCR-confirmed SARS-CoV-2 infection or an uninfected control (not recorded which). The V and J genes are TRBV11-1 and TRBJ2-7; tentatively, D is TRBD1 (6 bases). CDR3: CASSLNRAGGVQYF. DNA for the CDR3: TGTGCCAGCAGCCTAAACAGGGCCGGCGGTGTGCAGTACTTC.